Detailed here is one T cell receptor (beta chain). Its antigen is unidentified. This sample stems from a study of beta chain features in type 1 diabetes. Study-wide context: In all, some 100,000,000 sorted cells from all samples were analyzed.

Findings of the study overall: Cells with high TCR expression could be over-represented by cDNA sequencing. Naive, central memory and Treg TCRB repertoires appeared more alike in patients than in healthy donors. Among patients with Type 1 diabetes, TCRB CDR3s were moderately but significantly shorter in every one of the four CD4+ subsets. For type 1 diabetes patients, VDJ junctions showed fewer insertions and more deletions.

The CDR3 consists of 13 residues. The V gene end was trimmed by 2 bases and the J gene end by 5 bases; junction bases not matched to a gene: 3. CDR1 GTSNPN and CDR2 SVGIG come from the germline V gene (reference sequence). Of the isolated RNA, all was reverse transcribed, and so the sequenced material was expressed TCRB transcripts. TCRdb's copy holds only in-frame clones and misses some; the assay was immunoSEQ multiplex PCR. The sample holds roughly 340,000 clones, about 13% seen once. The genes are TRBV30 and TRBJ2-1, with 7 bases lining up with TRBD1. The TCR comes from a woman younger than 35 with type 1 diabetes. Sequenced: naive CD4+ T cells from blood. CDR3 residues: CAWSTGTDNEQFF. For the CDR3, the DNA is TGTGCCTGGAGTACCGGGACAGACAATGAGCAGTTCTTC.